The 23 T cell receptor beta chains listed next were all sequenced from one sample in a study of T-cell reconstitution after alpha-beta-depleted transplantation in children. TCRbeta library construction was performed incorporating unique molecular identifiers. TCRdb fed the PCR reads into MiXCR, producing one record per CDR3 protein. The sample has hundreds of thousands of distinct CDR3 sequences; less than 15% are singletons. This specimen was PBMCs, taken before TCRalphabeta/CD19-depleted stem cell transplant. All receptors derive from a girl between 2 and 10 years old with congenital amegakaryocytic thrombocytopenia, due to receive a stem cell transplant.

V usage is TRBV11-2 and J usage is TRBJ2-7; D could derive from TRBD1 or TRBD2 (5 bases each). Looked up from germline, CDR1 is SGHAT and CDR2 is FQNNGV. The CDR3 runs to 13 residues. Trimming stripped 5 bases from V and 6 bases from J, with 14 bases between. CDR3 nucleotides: TGTGCCAGCAGCAAGACAGTTGCGGGCGAGCAGTACTTC. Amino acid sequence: CASSKTVAGEQYF.

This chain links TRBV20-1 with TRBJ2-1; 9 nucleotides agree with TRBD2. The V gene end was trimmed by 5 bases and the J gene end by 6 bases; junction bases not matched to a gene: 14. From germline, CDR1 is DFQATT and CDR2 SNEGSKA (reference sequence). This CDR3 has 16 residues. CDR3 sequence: CSAQDRTSASTNEQFF. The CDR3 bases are TGCAGTGCTCAAGATCGGACTAGCGCCTCCACCAATGAGCAGTTCTTC.

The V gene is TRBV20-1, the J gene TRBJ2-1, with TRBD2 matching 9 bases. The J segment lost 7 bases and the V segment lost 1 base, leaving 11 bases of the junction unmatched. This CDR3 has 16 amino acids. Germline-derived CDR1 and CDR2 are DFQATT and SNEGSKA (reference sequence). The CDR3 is CSARAPRTSAWNEQFF. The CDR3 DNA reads TGCAGTGCTAGAGCCCCCCGGACTAGCGCCTGGAATGAGCAGTTCTTC.

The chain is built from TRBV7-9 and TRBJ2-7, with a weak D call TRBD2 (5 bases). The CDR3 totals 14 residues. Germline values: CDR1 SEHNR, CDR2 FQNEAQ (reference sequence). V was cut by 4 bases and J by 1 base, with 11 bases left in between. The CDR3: CASSSGIESYEQYF. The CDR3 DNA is TGTGCCAGCAGCTCCGGGATCGAGTCCTACGAGCAGTACTTC.

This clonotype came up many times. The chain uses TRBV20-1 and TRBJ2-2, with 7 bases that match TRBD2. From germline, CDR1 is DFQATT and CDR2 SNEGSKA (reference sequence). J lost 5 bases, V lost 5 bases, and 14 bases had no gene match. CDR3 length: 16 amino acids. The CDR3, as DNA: TGCAGTGCTCGTCCTCCCCTAGCGGAGATTACCGGGGAGCTGTTTTTT. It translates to CSARPPLAEITGELFF.

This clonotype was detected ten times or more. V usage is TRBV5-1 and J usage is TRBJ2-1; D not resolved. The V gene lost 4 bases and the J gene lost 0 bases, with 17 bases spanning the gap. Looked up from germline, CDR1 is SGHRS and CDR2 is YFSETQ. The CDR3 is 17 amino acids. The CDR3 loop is CASSTNPGRSSYNEQFF. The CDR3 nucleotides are TGCGCCAGCAGCACAAACCCAGGACGATCCTCCTACAATGAGCAGTTCTTC. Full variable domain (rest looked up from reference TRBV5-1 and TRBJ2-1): KAGVTQTPRYLIKTRGQQVTLSCSPISGHRSVSWYQQTPGQGLQFLFEYFSETQRNKGNFPGRFSGRQFSNSRSEMNVSTLELGDSALYLCASSTNPGRSSYNEQFFGPGTRLTVL.

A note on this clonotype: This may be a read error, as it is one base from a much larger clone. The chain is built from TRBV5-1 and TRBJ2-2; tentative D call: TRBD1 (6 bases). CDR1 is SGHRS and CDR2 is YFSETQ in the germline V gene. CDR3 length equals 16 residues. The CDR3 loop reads CASSLVPGAITGELSF. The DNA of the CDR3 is TGCGCCAGCAGCTTGGTTCCAGGGGCGATCACCGGGGAGCTGTCTTTT.

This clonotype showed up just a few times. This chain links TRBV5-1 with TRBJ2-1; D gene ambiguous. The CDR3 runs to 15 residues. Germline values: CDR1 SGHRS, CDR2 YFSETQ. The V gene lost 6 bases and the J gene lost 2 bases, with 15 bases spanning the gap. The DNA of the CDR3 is TGCGCCAGCAATGTGGCGGAAGGACCCTACAATGAGCAGTTCTTC. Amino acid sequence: CASNVAEGPYNEQFF.

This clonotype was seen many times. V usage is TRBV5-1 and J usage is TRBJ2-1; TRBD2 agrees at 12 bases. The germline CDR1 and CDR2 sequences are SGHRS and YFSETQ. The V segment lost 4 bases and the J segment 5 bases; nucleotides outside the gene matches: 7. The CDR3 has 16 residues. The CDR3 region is CASSGLAGYGDNEQFF. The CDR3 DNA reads TGCGCCAGCAGCGGACTAGCGGGATATGGGGACAATGAGCAGTTCTTC.

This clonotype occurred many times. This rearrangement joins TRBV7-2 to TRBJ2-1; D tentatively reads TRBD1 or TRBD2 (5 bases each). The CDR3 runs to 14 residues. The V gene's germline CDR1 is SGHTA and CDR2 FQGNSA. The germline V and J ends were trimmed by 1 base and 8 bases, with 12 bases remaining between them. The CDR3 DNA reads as TGTGCCAGCAGCTTAGTCGGGACCGCCGATGAGCAGTTCTTC. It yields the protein CASSLVGTADEQFF.

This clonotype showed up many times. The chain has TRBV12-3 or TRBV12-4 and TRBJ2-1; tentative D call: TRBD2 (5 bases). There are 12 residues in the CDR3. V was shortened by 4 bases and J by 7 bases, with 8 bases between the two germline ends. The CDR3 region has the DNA TGTGCCAGCAGTTGGACTGGAAATGAGCAGTTCTTC. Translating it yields CASSWTGNEQFF.

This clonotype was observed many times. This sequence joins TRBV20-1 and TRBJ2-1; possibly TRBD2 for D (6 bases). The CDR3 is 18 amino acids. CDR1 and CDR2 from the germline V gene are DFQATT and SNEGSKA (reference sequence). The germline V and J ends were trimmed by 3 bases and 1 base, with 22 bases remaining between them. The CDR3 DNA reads TGCAGTGCTAGGTCGGGGCTAGCGAGAATATGGTCCTACAATGAGCAGTTCTTC. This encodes CSARSGLARIWSYNEQFF.

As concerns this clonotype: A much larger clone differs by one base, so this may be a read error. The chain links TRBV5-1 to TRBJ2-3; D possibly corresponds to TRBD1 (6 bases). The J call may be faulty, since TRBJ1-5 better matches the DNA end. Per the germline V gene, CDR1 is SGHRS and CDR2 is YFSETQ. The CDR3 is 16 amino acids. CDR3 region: CASSLEAAGDTDTQHF. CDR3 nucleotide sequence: TGCGCCAGCAGCTTGGAGGCCGCGGGGGACACAGATACGCAGCATTTT.

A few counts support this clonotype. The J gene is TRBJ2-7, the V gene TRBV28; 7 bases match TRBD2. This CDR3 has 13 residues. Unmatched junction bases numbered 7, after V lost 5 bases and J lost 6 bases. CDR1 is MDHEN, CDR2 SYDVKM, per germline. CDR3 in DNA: TGTGCCAGCAGTCTCGCGGGAGTATCCGAGCAGTACTTC. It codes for CASSLAGVSEQYF.

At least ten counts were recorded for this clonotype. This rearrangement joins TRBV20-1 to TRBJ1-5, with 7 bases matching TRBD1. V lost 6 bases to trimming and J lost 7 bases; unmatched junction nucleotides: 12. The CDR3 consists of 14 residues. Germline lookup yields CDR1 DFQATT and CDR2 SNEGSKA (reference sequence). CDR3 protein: CSAIGTVTGQPQHF. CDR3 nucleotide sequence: TGCAGTGCCATAGGGACAGTGACCGGGCAGCCCCAGCATTTT.

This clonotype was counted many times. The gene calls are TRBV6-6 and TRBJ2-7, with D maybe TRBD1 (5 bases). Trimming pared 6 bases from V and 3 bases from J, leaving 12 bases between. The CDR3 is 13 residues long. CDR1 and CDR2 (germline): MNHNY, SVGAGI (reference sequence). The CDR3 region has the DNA TGTGCCAGCAGGGAGACAGATTACTACGAGCAGTACTTC. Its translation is CASRETDYYEQYF.

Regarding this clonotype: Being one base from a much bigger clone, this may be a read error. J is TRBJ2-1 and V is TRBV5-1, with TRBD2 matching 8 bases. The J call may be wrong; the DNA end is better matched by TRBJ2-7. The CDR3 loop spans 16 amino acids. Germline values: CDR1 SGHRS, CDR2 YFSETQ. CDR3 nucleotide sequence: TGCGCCAGCAGCTCCCTCAGGACTAGCAGCCTTCAAGAGCAGTACTTC. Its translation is CASSSLRTSSLQEQYF.

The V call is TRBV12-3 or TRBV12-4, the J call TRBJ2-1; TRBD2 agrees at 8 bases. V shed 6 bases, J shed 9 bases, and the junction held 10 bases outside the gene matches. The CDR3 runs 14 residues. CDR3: CASSQTSVLFEQFF. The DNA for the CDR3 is TGTGCCAGCAGCCAGACTAGCGTGCTTTTTGAGCAGTTCTTC.

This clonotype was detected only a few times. The CDR3 sequence: CATTGTSGNNEQFF. CDR3 DNA sequence: TGTGCCACCACCGGGACTAGCGGTAACAATGAGCAGTTCTTC. The chain combines TRBV2 with TRBJ2-1; the match to TRBD2 covers 11 bases. The CDR3 has 14 amino acids. Germline values: CDR1 SNHLY, CDR2 FYNNEI. The V segment lost 10 bases and the J segment 5 bases; nucleotides outside the gene matches: 7.

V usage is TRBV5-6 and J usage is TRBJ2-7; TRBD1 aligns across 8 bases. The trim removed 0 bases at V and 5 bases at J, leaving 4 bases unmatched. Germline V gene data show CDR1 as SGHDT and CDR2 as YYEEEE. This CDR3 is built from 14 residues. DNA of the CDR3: TGTGCCAGCAGCTTGGGTCCAGGGGGCCACGAGCAGTACTTC. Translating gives CASSLGPGGHEQYF.

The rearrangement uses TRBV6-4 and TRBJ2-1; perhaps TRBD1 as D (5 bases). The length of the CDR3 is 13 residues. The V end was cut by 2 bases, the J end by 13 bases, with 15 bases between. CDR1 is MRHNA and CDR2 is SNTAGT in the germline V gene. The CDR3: CASSDPGAGIQFF. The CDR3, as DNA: TGTGCCAGCAGTGACCCTGGGGCAGGCATTCAGTTCTTC.

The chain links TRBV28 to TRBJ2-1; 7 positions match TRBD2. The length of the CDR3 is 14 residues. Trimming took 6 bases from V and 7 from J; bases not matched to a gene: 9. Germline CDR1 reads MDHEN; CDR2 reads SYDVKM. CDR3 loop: CASSRTAGGNEQFF. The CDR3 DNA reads TGTGCCAGCAGCCGAACCGCCGGGGGGAATGAGCAGTTCTTC.

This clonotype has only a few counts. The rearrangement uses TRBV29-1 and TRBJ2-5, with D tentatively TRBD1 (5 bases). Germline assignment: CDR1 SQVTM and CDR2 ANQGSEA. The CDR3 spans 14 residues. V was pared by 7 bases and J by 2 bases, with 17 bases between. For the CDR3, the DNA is TGCAGCGGCGAGGCAGGGCTCACTCAAGAGACCCAGTACTTC. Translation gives CSGEAGLTQETQYF.